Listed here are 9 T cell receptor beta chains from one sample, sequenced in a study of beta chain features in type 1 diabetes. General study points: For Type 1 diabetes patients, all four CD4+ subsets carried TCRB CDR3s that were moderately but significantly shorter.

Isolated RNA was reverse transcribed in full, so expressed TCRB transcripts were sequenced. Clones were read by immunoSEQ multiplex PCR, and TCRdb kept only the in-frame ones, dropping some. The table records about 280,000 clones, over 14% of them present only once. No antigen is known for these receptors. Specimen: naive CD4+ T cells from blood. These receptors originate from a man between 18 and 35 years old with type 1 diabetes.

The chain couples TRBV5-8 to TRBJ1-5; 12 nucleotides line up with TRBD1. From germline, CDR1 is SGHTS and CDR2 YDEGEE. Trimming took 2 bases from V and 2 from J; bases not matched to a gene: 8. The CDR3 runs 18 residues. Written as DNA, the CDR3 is TGTGCCAGCAGCTTTGGGGACAGGGGGCGCGTAGGCAATCAGCCCCAGCATTTT. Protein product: CASSFGDRGRVGNQPQHF.

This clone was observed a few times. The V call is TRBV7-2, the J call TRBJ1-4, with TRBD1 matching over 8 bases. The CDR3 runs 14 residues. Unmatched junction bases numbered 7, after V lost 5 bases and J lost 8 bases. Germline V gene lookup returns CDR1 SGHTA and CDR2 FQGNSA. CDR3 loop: CASSRGTGGEKLFF. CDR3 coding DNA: TGTGCCAGCAGCCGTGGGACAGGTGGGGAAAAACTGTTTTTT.

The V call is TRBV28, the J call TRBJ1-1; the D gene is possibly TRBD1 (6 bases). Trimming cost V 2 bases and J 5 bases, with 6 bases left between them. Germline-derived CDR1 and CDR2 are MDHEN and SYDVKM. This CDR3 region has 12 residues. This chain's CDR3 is CASSLQGTEAFF. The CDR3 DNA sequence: TGTGCCAGCAGTTTACAGGGGACTGAAGCTTTCTTT.

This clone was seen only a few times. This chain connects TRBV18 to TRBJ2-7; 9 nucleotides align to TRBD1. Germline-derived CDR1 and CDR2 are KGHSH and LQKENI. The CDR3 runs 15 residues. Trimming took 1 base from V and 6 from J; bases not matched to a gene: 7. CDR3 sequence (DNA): TGTGCCAGCTCACCACTCGGTAACAGGGGGCGCGAGCAGTACTTC. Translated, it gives CASSPLGNRGREQYF.

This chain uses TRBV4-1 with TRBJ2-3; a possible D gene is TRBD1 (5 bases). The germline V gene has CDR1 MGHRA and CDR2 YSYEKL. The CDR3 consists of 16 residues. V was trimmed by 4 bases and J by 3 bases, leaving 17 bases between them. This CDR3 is CASSPRDQGTTDTQYF. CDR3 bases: TGCGCCAGCAGCCCACGTGACCAGGGAACGACAGATACGCAGTATTTT.

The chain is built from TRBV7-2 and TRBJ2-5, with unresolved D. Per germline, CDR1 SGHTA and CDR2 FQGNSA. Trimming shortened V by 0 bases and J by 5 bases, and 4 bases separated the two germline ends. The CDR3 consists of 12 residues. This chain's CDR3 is CASSLAVETQYF. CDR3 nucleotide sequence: TGTGCCAGCAGCTTAGCCGTGGAGACCCAGTACTTC.

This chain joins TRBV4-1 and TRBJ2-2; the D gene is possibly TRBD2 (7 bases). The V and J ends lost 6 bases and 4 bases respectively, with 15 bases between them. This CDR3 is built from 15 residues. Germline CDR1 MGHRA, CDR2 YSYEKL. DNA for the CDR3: TGCGCCAGCAGGCCCCCGGGGGGCCCCACCGGGGAGCTGTTTTTT. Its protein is CASRPPGGPTGELFF.

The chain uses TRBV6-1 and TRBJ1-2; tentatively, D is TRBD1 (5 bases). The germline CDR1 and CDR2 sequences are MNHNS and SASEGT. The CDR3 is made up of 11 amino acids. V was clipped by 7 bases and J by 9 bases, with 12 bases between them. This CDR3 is CASTSTGSYTF. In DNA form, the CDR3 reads TGTGCCAGCACTTCAACAGGCAGCTACACCTTC.

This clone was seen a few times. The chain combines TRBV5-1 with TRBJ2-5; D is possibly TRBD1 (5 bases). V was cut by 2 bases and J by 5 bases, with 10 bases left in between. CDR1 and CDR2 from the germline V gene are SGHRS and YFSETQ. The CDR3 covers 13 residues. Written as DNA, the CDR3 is TGCGCCAGCAGCTTTCAGGGAATGGAGACCCAGTACTTC. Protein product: CASSFQGMETQYF.